This TCR beta chain came from a study of blood T cell repertoires in COVID-19. Across the study: T cells, B-cell-depleted T cells, or PBMCs provided the cDNA or gDNA that served as material.

Profiling relied on immunoSEQ multiplex PCR, and the TCRdb table lists in-frame clones only, not all of them. The table lists 350,000 or so clones, about 90% of them singletons, with around 0.92% in the top ten. Clinical history reported by participants formed the basis on which cohorts were assigned. Germline CDR1 and CDR2: SGHRS and YFSETQ. With 0 bases clipped from V and 0 bases from J, the junction kept 7 bases outside the gene matches. CDR3 size: 18 residues. This sequence joins TRBV5-1 and TRBJ2-7, with 12 bases lining up with TRBD2. The TCR comes from a woman aged 25 to 39 who had been exposed to COVID-19. Specimen: PBMCs or T cells enriched from blood (not recorded which). CDR3 nucleotides: TGCGCCAGCAGCTTGGAGGGACTAGCGGGTTCGAGCTCCTACGAGCAGTACTTC. Encoded protein: CASSLEGLAGSSSYEQYF.